Listed below are T cell receptor beta chains from one sample, sequenced in a study of CD8+CD57+ T cells in acquired aplastic anemia. Using its own MiXCR run on the reads, TCRdb lists one record per CDR3 protein. The table shows around 200,000 distinct CDR3 sequences, with 54% occurring only once. Input material: sorted CD4+, CD8+, or CD8+CD57+ T cells (not recorded which) from PBMCs. These receptors all stem from a human donor in good health, serving as a control. Each CDR3 is given with its conserved first and last residue. D genes are given only for firm matches. Clone size, where shown, is once, few, many, or a class for clones that have expanded.

length	J	size	V	D	CDR3	DNA
16	TRBJ1-5	-	TRBV10-3	TRBD1	CASSLSGQGFYQPQHF	TGTGCCAGCAGTTTATCCGGACAGGGATTTTATCAGCCCCAGCATTTT
13	TRBJ1-2	many	TRBV7-9	-	CASSRGPNYGYTF	TGTGCCAGCAGCCGGGGACCGAACTATGGCTACACCTTC
14	TRBJ1-1	once	TRBV7-2	-	CASSVTALNTEAFF	TGTGCCAGCAGCGTGACAGCTTTGAACACTGAAGCTTTCTTT
13	TRBJ1-1	-	TRBV7-2	TRBD1	CASSSGQGTEAFF	TGTGCCAGCAGCTCCGGACAGGGCACTGAAGCTTTCTTT
16	TRBJ1-2	-	TRBV7-3	-	CASSAHPGGVDYGYTF	TGTGCCAGCAGCGCGCACCCGGGGGGCGTGGACTATGGCTACACCTTC
15	TRBJ1-2	-	TRBV19	-	CASSMLQGSLDGYTF	TGTGCCAGTAGTATGCTTCAGGGAAGTCTCGATGGCTACACCTTC
13	TRBJ1-4	-	TRBV28	-	CASSFATNEKLFF	TGTGCCAGCAGTTTTGCAACTAATGAAAAACTGTTTTTT
14	TRBJ1-2	-	TRBV2	TRBD1	CASSGGQGLYGYTF	TGTGCCAGCAGCGGAGGACAGGGCCTCTATGGCTACACCTTC
13	TRBJ2-2	-	TRBV25-1	-	CASRGTNTGELFF	TGTGCCAGTCGGGGGACGAACACCGGGGAGCTGTTTTTT
12	TRBJ2-1	-	TRBV2	-	CASSNGHNEQFF	TGTGCCAGCAGTAACGGCCACAATGAGCAGTTCTTC
17	TRBJ2-3	-	TRBV28	-	CASNSGRGAGHRDTQYF	TGTGCCAGCAATTCCGGCCGAGGGGCCGGACACCGGGATACGCAGTATTTT
16	TRBJ1-3	-	TRBV4-3	-	CASSQDFQGSGNTIYF	TGCGCCAGCAGCCAAGACTTCCAGGGGAGTGGAAACACCATATATTTT
16	TRBJ1-4	-	TRBV20-1	TRBD1	CSARARGGTVNEKLFF	TGCAGTGCTAGAGCACGAGGTGGGACAGTGAATGAAAAACTGTTTTTT
15	TRBJ1-1	-	TRBV2	TRBD1	CASSRGQDPWSEAFF	TGTGCCAGCAGCCGCGGACAGGACCCGTGGAGTGAAGCTTTCTTT
15	TRBJ2-7	-	TRBV19	-	CASSAGLQSSYEQYF	TGTGCCAGTAGTGCGGGACTCCAAAGCTCCTACGAGCAGTACTTC
16	TRBJ2-7	-	TRBV7-2	-	CASSLEESAGQYEQYF	TGTGCCAGCAGCTTAGAAGAGTCGGCAGGGCAGTACGAGCAGTACTTC
16	TRBJ2-7	-	TRBV25-1	TRBD2	CASSPTSGGAFHEQYF	TGCGCCAGCAGCCCAACTAGCGGGGGGGCCTTTCACGAGCAGTACTTC
12	TRBJ2-7	many	TRBV20-1	-	CSASQGSYEQYF	TGCAGTGCGAGTCAGGGATCCTACGAGCAGTACTTC
16	TRBJ2-1	-	TRBV15	TRBD2	CATSRGLSGGYNEQLF	TGTGCCACCAGCAGGGGACTGAGCGGGGGGTACAATGAGCAGCTCTTC
14	TRBJ1-4	-	TRBV10-3	TRBD1	CAISAGGVHEKLFF	TGTGCCATCAGCGCAGGGGGCGTTCATGAAAAACTGTTTTTT
15	TRBJ1-6	once	TRBV19	-	CACSLHGEGNSPLHF	TGTGCCTGTAGCTTACACGGTGAAGGGAATTCACCCCTCCACTTT
16	TRBJ2-2	few	TRBV5-4	TRBD1	CASSYRQGAFPGELFF	TGTGCCAGCAGTTACCGACAGGGGGCCTTCCCCGGGGAGCTGTTTTTT
14	TRBJ2-2	many	TRBV7-3	TRBD1	CASSRQGGPRELFF	TGTGCCAGCAGCCGACAGGGGGGACCCAGGGAGCTGTTTTTT
19	TRBJ2-5	-	TRBV7-9	TRBD2	CASSPLTASGRIGLETQYF	TGTGCCAGCAGCCCCCTAACCGCGAGCGGGAGGATCGGTCTGGAGACCCAGTACTTC
15	TRBJ1-6	many	TRBV7-3	TRBD1	CASSRTGDGNSPLHF	TGTGCCAGCAGCAGGACAGGGGACGGGAATTCACCCCTCCACTTT
14	TRBJ1-2	-	TRBV27	-	CASSLTGLLDGYTF	TGTGCCAGCAGTTTAACTGGGTTATTAGATGGCTACACCTTC
15	TRBJ2-5	-	TRBV20-1	-	CSARDPVPSNQPQYF	TGCAGTGCTAGAGATCCGGTACCTAGCAATCAGCCCCAGTACTTC
14	TRBJ2-1	-	TRBV5-1	TRBD1	CASSLGTGINEQFF	TGCGCCAGCAGCTTGGGGACAGGTATAAATGAGCAGTTCTTC
10	TRBJ1-4	-	TRBV29-1	-	CSAWGEKLFF	TGCAGCGCTTGGGGTGAAAAACTGTTTTTT
15	TRBJ2-7	-	TRBV9	TRBD1	CASSVATGQGYEQYF	TGTGCCAGCAGCGTAGCTACGGGACAGGGGTACGAGCAGTACTTC
16	TRBJ2-5	many	TRBV5-4	-	CASSLAGTPSAGTQYF	TGTGCCAGCAGCTTGGCCGGGACTCCCAGCGCAGGGACCCAGTACTTC
14	TRBJ2-5	few	TRBV2	TRBD2	CASIGEGDWRTQYF	TGTGCCAGTATTGGGGAGGGTGATTGGCGGACCCAGTACTTC
17	TRBJ2-2	many	TRBV11-2	-	CASSPIPGRRNTGELFF	TGTGCCAGCAGCCCTATACCGGGACGGAGGAACACCGGGGAGCTGTTTTTT
15	TRBJ1-2	-	TRBV19	-	CASREATGPNYGYTF	TGTGCCAGTAGGGAAGCGACAGGCCCTAACTATGGCTACACCTTC
16	TRBJ2-1	many	TRBV5-1	TRBD2	CASSLGLAGGYNEQFF	TGCGCCAGCAGCCTGGGACTAGCGGGGGGGTACAATGAGCAGTTCTTC
17	TRBJ1-5	-	TRBV18	TRBD1	CASSPPGAIQGAQPQHF	TGTGCCAGCTCACCACCGGGCGCGATACAGGGGGCTCAGCCCCAGCATTTT
14	TRBJ1-3	once	TRBV7-6	-	CASSLGEGHRTIYF	TGTGCCAGCAGCTTAGGGGAGGGTCATCGCACCATATATTTT
14	TRBJ1-2	many	TRBV12-3/TRBV12-4	TRBD1	CASSLPDRVYGYTF	TGTGCCAGCAGTTTACCGGACAGGGTCTATGGCTACACCTTC
14	TRBJ2-7	many	TRBV9	-	CASSPPGPPYEQYF	TGTGCCAGCAGCCCCCCCGGGCCCCCCTACGAGCAGTACTTC
16	TRBJ1-2	-	TRBV19	TRBD1	CASSMGTGQTPYGYTF	TGTGCCAGTAGTATGGGGACAGGACAGACACCTTATGGCTACACCTTC
16	TRBJ2-1	many	TRBV7-3	TRBD2	CASSFLGTSGNNEQFF	TGTGCCAGCAGCTTTCTAGGGACTAGCGGGAACAATGAGCAGTTCTTC
13	TRBJ1-2	many	TRBV14	-	CASSQDQEYGYTF	TGTGCCAGCAGCCAAGATCAAGAATATGGCTACACCTTC
12	TRBJ1-1	-	TRBV2	-	CASSGSGGGAFF	TGTGCCAGCAGTGGGTCTGGCGGCGGAGCTTTCTTT
16	TRBJ1-6	-	TRBV5-6	TRBD1	CASSYRELQGSSPLHF	TGTGCCAGCAGTTATCGCGAACTACAGGGGAGCTCACCCCTCCACTTT
12	TRBJ2-2	-	TRBV24-1	-	CATSVGTGELFF	TGTGCCACCAGTGTGGGCACCGGGGAGCTGTTTTTT
14	TRBJ1-2	-	TRBV19	TRBD1	CASSVGQGNDGYTF	TGTGCCAGTAGTGTGGGACAGGGAAACGATGGCTACACCTTC
17	TRBJ1-2	few	TRBV6-1	-	CASSESGRTTFDYGYTF	TGTGCCAGCAGTGAATCGGGCAGAACCACCTTCGACTATGGCTACACCTTC
15	TRBJ1-5	-	TRBV9	TRBD1	CASSARGQVGGPQHF	TGTGCCAGCAGCGCCCGGGGACAGGTTGGCGGGCCCCAGCATTTT